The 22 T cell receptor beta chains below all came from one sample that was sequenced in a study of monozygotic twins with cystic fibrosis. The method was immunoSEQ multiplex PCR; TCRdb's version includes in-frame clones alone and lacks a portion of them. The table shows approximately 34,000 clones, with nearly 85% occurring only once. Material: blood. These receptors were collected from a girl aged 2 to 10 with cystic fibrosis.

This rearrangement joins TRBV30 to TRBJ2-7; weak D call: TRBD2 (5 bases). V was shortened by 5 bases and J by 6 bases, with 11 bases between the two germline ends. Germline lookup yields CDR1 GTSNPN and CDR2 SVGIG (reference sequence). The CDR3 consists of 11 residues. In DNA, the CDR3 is TGTGCCTGGTCAAGGCGGGTCGAGCAGTACTTC. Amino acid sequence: CAWSRRVEQYF.

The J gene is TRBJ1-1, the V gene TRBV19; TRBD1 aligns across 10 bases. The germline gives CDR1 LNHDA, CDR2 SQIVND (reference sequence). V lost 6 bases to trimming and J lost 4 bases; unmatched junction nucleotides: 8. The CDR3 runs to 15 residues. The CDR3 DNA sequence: TGTGCCAGTAGAATTACGACAGGGGGCCCCACTGAAGCTTTCTTT. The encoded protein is CASRITTGGPTEAFF.

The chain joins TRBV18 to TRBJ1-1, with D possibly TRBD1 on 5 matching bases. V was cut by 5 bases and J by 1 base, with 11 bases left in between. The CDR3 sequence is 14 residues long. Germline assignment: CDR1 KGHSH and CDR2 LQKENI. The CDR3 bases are TGTGCCAGCTCAGGGGACTGGTCGAACACTGAAGCTTTCTTT. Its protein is CASSGDWSNTEAFF.

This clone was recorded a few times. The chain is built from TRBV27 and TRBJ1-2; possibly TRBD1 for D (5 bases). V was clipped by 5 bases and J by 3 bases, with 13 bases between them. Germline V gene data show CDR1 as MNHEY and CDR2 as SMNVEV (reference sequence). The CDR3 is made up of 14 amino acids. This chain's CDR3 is CASSPYGGDYGYTF. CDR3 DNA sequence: TGTGCCAGCAGTCCCTATGGGGGAGACTATGGCTACACCTTC.

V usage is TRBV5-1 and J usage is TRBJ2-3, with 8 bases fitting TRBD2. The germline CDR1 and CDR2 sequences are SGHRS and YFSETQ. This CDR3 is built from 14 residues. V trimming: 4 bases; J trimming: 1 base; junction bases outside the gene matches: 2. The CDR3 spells CASSTRGGTDTQYF. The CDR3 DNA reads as TGCGCCAGCAGCACGCGGGGGGGCACAGATACGCAGTATTTT. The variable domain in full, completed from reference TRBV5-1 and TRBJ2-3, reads KAGVTQTPRYLIKTRGQQVTLSCSPISGHRSVSWYQQTPGQGLQFLFEYFSETQRNKGNFPGRFSGRQFSNSRSEMNVSTLELGDSALYLCASSTRGGTDTQYFGPGTRLTVL.

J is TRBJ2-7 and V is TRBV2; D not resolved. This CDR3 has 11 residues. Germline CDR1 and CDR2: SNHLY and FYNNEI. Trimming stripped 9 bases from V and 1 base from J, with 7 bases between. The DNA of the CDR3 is TGTGCCAGTTCCAAATCCTACGAGCAGTACTTC. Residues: CASSKSYEQYF.

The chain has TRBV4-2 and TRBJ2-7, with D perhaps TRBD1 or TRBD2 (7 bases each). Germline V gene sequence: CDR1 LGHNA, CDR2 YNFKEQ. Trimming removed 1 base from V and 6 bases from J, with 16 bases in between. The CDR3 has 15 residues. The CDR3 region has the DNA TGTGCCAGCAGCCAAGGGTTCAGGGGGGGCGGCGAGCAGTACTTC. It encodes CASSQGFRGGGEQYF.

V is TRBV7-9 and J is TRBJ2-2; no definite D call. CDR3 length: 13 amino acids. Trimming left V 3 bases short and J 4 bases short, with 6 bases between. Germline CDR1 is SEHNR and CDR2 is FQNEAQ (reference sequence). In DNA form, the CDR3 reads TGTGCCAGCAGCTTTGGGGTCACCGGGGAGCTGTTTTTT. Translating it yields CASSFGVTGELFF.

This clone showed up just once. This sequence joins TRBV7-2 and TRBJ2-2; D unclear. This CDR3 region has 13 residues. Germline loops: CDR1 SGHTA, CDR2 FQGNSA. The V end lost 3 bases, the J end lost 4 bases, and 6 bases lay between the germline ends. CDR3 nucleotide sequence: TGTGCCAGCAGCTTTCGCCCCACCGGGGAGCTGTTTTTT. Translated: CASSFRPTGELFF.

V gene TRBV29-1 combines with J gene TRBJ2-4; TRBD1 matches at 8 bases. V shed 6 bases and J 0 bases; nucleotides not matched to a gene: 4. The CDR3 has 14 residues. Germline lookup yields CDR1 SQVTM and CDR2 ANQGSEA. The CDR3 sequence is CSVVGQAAKNIQYF. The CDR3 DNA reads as TGCAGCGTGGTGGGACAGGCAGCCAAAAACATTCAGTACTTC.

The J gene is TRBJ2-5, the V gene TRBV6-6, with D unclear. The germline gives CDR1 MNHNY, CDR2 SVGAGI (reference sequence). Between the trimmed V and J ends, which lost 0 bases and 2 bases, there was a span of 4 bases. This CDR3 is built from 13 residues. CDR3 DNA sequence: TGTGCCAGCAGTTACTCTCCACAAGAGACCCAGTACTTC. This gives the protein CASSYSPQETQYF.

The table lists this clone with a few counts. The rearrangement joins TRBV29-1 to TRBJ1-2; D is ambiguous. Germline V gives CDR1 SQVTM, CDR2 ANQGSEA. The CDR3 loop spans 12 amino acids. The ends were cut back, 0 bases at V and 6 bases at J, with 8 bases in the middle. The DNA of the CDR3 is TGCAGCGTTGAAGATTTTTTGGATGGCTACACCTTC. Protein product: CSVEDFLDGYTF.

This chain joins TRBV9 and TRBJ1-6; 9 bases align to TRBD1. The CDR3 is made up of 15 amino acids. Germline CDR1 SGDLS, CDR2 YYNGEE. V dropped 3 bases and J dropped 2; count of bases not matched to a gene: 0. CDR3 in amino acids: CASSGQGAYNSPLHF. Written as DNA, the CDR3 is TGTGCCAGCAGCGGACAGGGGGCCTATAATTCACCCCTCCACTTT. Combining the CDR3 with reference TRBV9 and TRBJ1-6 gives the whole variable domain DSGVTQTPKHLITATGQRVTLRCSPRSGDLSVYWYQQSLDQGLQFLIQYYNGEERAKGNILERFSAQQFPDLHSELNLSSLELGDSALYFCASSGQGAYNSPLHFGNGTRLTVT.

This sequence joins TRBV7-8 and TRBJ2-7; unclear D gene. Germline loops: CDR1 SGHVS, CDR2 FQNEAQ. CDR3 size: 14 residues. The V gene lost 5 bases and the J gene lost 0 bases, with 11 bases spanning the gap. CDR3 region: CASSPTTDSYEQYF. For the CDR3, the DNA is TGTGCCAGCAGCCCTACCACGGACTCCTACGAGCAGTACTTC.

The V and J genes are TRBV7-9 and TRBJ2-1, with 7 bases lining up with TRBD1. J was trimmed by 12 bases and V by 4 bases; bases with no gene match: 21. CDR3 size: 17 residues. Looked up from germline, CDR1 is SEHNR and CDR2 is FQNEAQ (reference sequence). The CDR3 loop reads CASSSPPGQNNHWSQFF. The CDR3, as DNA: TGTGCCAGCAGCTCACCCCCGGGACAGAATAACCATTGGTCGCAGTTCTTC.

The CDR3 spells CASSLGQGNTEAFF. The CDR3 nucleotides read TGTGCCAGCAGTTTAGGACAGGGGAACACTGAAGCTTTCTTT. The rearrangement uses TRBV27 and TRBJ1-1; 8 nucleotides align to TRBD1. This CDR3 region has 14 residues. Looked up from germline, CDR1 is MNHEY and CDR2 is SMNVEV (reference sequence). After removal of 2 bases from V and 1 base from J, the junction contained 0 bases not matched to a gene.

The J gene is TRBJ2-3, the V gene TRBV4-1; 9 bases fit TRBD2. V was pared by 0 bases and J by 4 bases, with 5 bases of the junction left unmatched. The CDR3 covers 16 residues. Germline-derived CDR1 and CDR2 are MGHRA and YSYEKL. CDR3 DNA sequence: TGCGCCAGCAGCCAAGATGGCGGGGGGGTCTCAGATACGCAGTATTTT. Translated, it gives CASSQDGGGVSDTQYF.

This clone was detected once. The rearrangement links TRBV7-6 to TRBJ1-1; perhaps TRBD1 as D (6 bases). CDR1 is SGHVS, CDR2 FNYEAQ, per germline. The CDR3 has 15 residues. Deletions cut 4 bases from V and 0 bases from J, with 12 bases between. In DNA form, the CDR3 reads TGTGCCAGCAGCTCACAACAGGGACTGAACACTGAAGCTTTCTTT. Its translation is CASSSQQGLNTEAFF.

CDR3 residues: CASSQVRVTGNQPQHF. The DNA for the CDR3 is TGCGCCAGCAGCCAAGTCCGGGTAACGGGCAATCAGCCCCAGCATTTT. The chain uses TRBV4-3 and TRBJ1-5; D ambiguous. The CDR3 runs to 16 residues. From germline, CDR1 is LGHNA and CDR2 YSLEER. Trimming stripped 1 base from V and 2 bases from J, with 12 bases between.

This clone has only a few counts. The CDR3: CASSLQGDYGYTF. The CDR3 region has the DNA TGTGCCAGCAGCTTACAGGGGGACTATGGCTACACCTTC. The chain carries TRBV11-2 and TRBJ1-2, with 7 nucleotides matching TRBD1. V shed 2 bases, J shed 3 bases, and the junction held 0 bases outside the gene matches. Germline V CDR1 and CDR2: SGHAT, FQNNGV. This CDR3 contains 13 residues.

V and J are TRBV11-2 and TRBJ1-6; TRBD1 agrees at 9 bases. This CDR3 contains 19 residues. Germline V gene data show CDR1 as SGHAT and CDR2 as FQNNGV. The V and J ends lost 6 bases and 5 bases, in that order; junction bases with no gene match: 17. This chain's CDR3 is CASRRGQGRSSLDNSPLHF. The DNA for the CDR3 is TGTGCCAGCAGACGTGGACAGGGGAGGTCGAGCTTGGATAATTCACCCCTCCACTTT.

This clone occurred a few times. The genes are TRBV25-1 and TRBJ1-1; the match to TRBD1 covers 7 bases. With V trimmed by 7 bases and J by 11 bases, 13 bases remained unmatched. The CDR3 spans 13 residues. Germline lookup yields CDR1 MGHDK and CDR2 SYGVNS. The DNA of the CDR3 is TGTGCCAGCAAAGGACAGGACATACCGCAGGCTTTCTTT. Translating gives CASKGQDIPQAFF.